The T cell receptor beta chain under discussion was sequenced for a study of blood T cell repertoires in COVID-19. At the level of the study: The United States, Italy and Spain supplied acute and convalescent COVID-19 samples. From T cells, B-cell-depleted T cells, or PBMCs came the material, which was cDNA or gDNA.

V dropped 1 base and J dropped 8; count of bases not matched to a gene: 2. The CDR3 sequence is 13 residues long. The germline gives CDR1 SGHKS, CDR2 YYEKEE (reference sequence). Some clones are missing from TCRdb's copy, which holds only in-frame ones; the method was immunoSEQ multiplex PCR. The table lists around 140,000 clones, roughly four fifths of them singletons. This sequence joins TRBV5-5 and TRBJ1-4, with 7 positions matching TRBD1. Material: peripheral blood. The source is a woman between 50 and 59 years old with active or convalescent COVID-19. The CDR3 here is CASSLTGAEKLFF. CDR3 DNA: TGTGCCAGCAGCTTGACAGGGGCGGAAAAACTGTTTTTT.